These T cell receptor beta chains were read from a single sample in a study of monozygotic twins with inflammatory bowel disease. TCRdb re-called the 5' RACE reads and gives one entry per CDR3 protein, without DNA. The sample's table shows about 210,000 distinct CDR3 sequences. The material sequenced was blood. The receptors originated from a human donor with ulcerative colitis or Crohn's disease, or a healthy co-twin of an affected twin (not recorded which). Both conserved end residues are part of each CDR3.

CASSLMGGLNTGELFF TRBJ2-2 TRBV6-2/TRBV6-3
CASSQATDYEQYF TRBJ2-7 TRBV3-1
CASSLAGITEAFF TRBJ1-1 TRBV7-2
CASSLEGQPNTGELFF TRBJ2-2 TRBV5-1
CASSFWSQETQYF TRBJ2-5 TRBV5-1
CASSLAALNEKLFF TRBJ1-4 TRBV12-3/TRBV12-4
CASSVEGDRDRAFF TRBJ1-1 TRBV9
CASSRRGEHNSPLHF TRBJ1-6 TRBV19
CSVPLATSISTNYGYTF TRBJ1-2 TRBV20-1
CASSLGGGREKLFF TRBJ1-4 TRBV7-9
CASRTLGQGGRDTEAFF TRBJ1-1 TRBV5-1
CASSSQAGTDTQYF TRBJ2-3 TRBV5-6
CASSYSGARETQYF TRBJ2-5 TRBV6-5
CSASGGGSNEKLFF TRBJ1-4 TRBV20-1
CASSFGSGSGNTIYF TRBJ1-3 TRBV7-2
CASSLSPRSGELFF TRBJ2-2 TRBV7-7
CASSQPGASSGANVLTF TRBJ2-6 TRBV3-1
CATSRDITSGALETQYF TRBJ2-5 TRBV15
CATPGGLYSGNTIYF TRBJ1-3 TRBV27
CASSLDGVEQYF TRBJ2-7 TRBV7-3
CASSMRGSTEAFF TRBJ1-1 TRBV12-3/TRBV12-4
CASRTGTSGGRGEQFF TRBJ2-1 TRBV12-3/TRBV12-4
CATSTYLGQLPNEQYF TRBJ2-7 TRBV15
CASSVEGRSGYTF TRBJ1-2 TRBV9
CASSLPPGGTEAFF TRBJ1-1 TRBV12-3/TRBV12-4
CASREGDSGNTIYF TRBJ1-3 TRBV5-1
CASSRTFHEQYF TRBJ2-7 TRBV6-2/TRBV6-3
CASLNALDYGYTF TRBJ1-2 TRBV6-1
CASSPKHIKSYEQYF TRBJ2-7 TRBV27
CASSQRFSGANVLTF TRBJ2-6 TRBV12-3/TRBV12-4
CASSFASGSGTNVLTF TRBJ2-6 TRBV5-1
CASSPPGQGDTGELFF TRBJ2-2 TRBV18
CASRGTERTEAFF TRBJ1-1 TRBV6-5
CASSFPDRVWELFF TRBJ2-2 TRBV7-9
CASSPPWDRGGRRLSSYNEQFF TRBJ2-1 TRBV3-1
CASRPNGGGAFF TRBJ1-1 TRBV12-3/TRBV12-4
CASSRWGENTEAFF TRBJ1-1 TRBV2
CASSLDFPDTQYF TRBJ2-3 TRBV7-9
CASSSGQTSSNQPQHF TRBJ1-5 TRBV5-6
CASSAGLAGPHPSTDTQYF TRBJ2-3 TRBV7-3
CASVGGVTEAFF TRBJ1-1 TRBV10-3
CASRMRGPGETQYF TRBJ2-5 TRBV7-9
CASSPRRVGYNSPLHF TRBJ1-6 TRBV18
CASSLTGDSYEQYF TRBJ2-7 TRBV6-5
CASSSRTPGMNSPLHF TRBJ1-6 TRBV27
CATSEGTFLDQPQHF TRBJ1-5 TRBV24-1
CATSREQGETQYF TRBJ2-5 TRBV15
CASSYSPDEAFF TRBJ1-1 TRBV6-6
CSASGPQGAGETQYF TRBJ2-5 TRBV20-1
CASSQDRGARFSKAFF TRBJ1-1 TRBV4-1
CATEYLSGQGFGGYTF TRBJ1-2 TRBV2
CASRGGTGANSNQPQHF TRBJ1-5 TRBV2
CASSSGTGSYEQYF TRBJ2-7 TRBV11-2